This is a list of T cell receptor beta chains from one sample in a study of OX40 agonist ivuxolimab in advanced cancers. This table comes from immunoSEQ multiplex PCR, and its TCRdb copy is limited to in-frame clones, with some not included. The sample holds tens of thousands of clones, 65% to 90% seen once. The specimen was CD4+ or CD8+ T cells sorted from blood, collected in a trial of the OX40 agonist ivuxolimab. All receptors come from an adult with an advanced solid tumor such as melanoma, head and neck, liver or kidney cancer. The CDR3 runs from the conserved cysteine through the conserved F or W. The D gene is left open where the match is weak. Part of the rows lack a size; the others show once, few, many or a class for expanded clones.

CDR3 protein: CAGTSGMGYTLTDTQYF; CDR3 DNA: TGTGCCGGGACTAGCGGGATGGGCTACACGCTCACAGATACGCAGTATTTT; V gene: TRBV2; D gene: TRBD2; J gene: TRBJ2-3; clone size: NA
CDR3 protein: CSVDQGWTEAFF; CDR3 DNA: TGCAGCGTTGACCAGGGGTGGACTGAAGCTTTCTTT; V gene: TRBV29-1; D gene: NA; J gene: TRBJ1-1; clone size: NA
CDR3 protein: CASSWLQGGAYEQYF; CDR3 DNA: TGTGCCAGCAGTTGGTTACAGGGTGGTGCCTACGAGCAGTACTTC; V gene: TRBV6-5; D gene: NA; J gene: TRBJ2-7; clone size: NA
CDR3 protein: CASRLDGRSGNTGELFF; CDR3 DNA: TGTGCCAGCAGACTCGATGGACGGAGTGGCAACACCGGGGAGCTGTTTTTT; V gene: TRBV5-4; D gene: NA; J gene: TRBJ2-2; clone size: NA
CDR3 protein: CASSLHRQGLPYEQYF; CDR3 DNA: TGTGCCAGCAGTCTCCACAGGCAGGGGTTACCCTACGAGCAGTACTTC; V gene: TRBV28; D gene: NA; J gene: TRBJ2-7; clone size: NA
CDR3 protein: CASSQRDNYGYTF; CDR3 DNA: TGTGCCAGCAGCCAAAGAGACAACTATGGCTACACCTTC; V gene: TRBV7-9; D gene: NA; J gene: TRBJ1-2; clone size: NA
CDR3 protein: CASRLLAGVKYEQYF; CDR3 DNA: TGTGCCAGCAGATTACTAGCGGGAGTAAAATACGAGCAGTACTTC; V gene: TRBV2; D gene: TRBD2; J gene: TRBJ2-7; clone size: NA
CDR3 protein: CASSLSRGNTEAFF; CDR3 DNA: TGTGCCAGCAGCTTAAGTAGGGGGAACACTGAAGCTTTCTTT; V gene: TRBV11-2; D gene: NA; J gene: TRBJ1-1; clone size: NA
CDR3 protein: CSSRAGPNTEAFF; CDR3 DNA: TGCAGCTCGAGGGCAGGGCCGAACACTGAAGCTTTCTTT; V gene: TRBV29-1; D gene: NA; J gene: TRBJ1-1; clone size: NA
CDR3 protein: CASSFGSYGYTF; CDR3 DNA: TGTGCCAGCAGTTTCGGTAGCTATGGCTACACCTTC; V gene: TRBV28; D gene: NA; J gene: TRBJ1-2; clone size: NA
CDR3 protein: CASSLGSGRPNPYEQYF; CDR3 DNA: TGTGCCAGCAGCTTGGGAAGCGGGAGGCCCAACCCCTACGAGCAGTACTTC; V gene: TRBV5-4; D gene: TRBD2; J gene: TRBJ2-7; clone size: NA
CDR3 protein: CASSTGPRGSYEQYF; CDR3 DNA: TGTGCCAGCAGCACTGGCCCCCGGGGGTCCTACGAGCAGTACTTC; V gene: TRBV5-6; D gene: NA; J gene: TRBJ2-7; clone size: once
CDR3 protein: CASSLEGASSYNEQFF; CDR3 DNA: TGTGCCAGCAGCTTAGAGGGGGCAAGCTCCTACAATGAGCAGTTCTTC; V gene: TRBV7-6; D gene: TRBD1; J gene: TRBJ2-1; clone size: NA
CDR3 protein: CAIRQGDTEAFF; CDR3 DNA: TGTGCCATCAGACAGGGGGACACTGAAGCTTTCTTT; V gene: TRBV10-3; D gene: TRBD1; J gene: TRBJ1-1; clone size: NA
CDR3 protein: CASSVGGTDTQYF; CDR3 DNA: TGCGCCAGCAGTGTAGGGGGCACAGATACGCAGTATTTT; V gene: TRBV5-1; D gene: NA; J gene: TRBJ2-3; clone size: NA
CDR3 protein: CASSLDQNREQYF; CDR3 DNA: TGTGCCAGCAGCTTAGATCAAAACCGCGAGCAGTACTTC; V gene: TRBV11-2; D gene: NA; J gene: TRBJ2-7; clone size: NA
CDR3 protein: CASTQNGGREPQHF; CDR3 DNA: TGTGCCAGCACCCAAAACGGGGGCCGAGAGCCCCAGCATTTT; V gene: TRBV5-4; D gene: NA; J gene: TRBJ1-5; clone size: NA
CDR3 protein: CASSPTGTGWQETQYF; CDR3 DNA: TGTGCCAGCTCACCAACCGGGACAGGGTGGCAAGAGACCCAGTACTTC; V gene: TRBV18; D gene: TRBD1; J gene: TRBJ2-5; clone size: NA
CDR3 protein: CAISPEAGGRTGELFF; CDR3 DNA: TGTGCCATCAGTCCCGAAGCGGGGGGGCGCACCGGGGAGCTGTTTTTT; V gene: TRBV10-3; D gene: TRBD2; J gene: TRBJ2-2; clone size: NA
CDR3 protein: CASSLFGGNEQFF; CDR3 DNA: TGTGCCAGCAGCCTATTCGGGGGCAATGAGCAGTTCTTC; V gene: TRBV5-4; D gene: NA; J gene: TRBJ2-1; clone size: NA
CDR3 protein: CASSLRYSSTDTQYF; CDR3 DNA: TGTGCCAGCAGCTTGCGATACTCAAGCACAGATACGCAGTATTTT; V gene: TRBV5-6; D gene: NA; J gene: TRBJ2-3; clone size: NA
CDR3 protein: CASSEVRGQRKLFF; CDR3 DNA: TGTGCCAGCAGTGAAGTCCGTGGCCAACGGAAACTGTTTTTT; V gene: TRBV6-1; D gene: NA; J gene: TRBJ1-4; clone size: once
CDR3 protein: CASSPHQLQGYNEQFF; CDR3 DNA: TGTGCCAGCAGCCCTCACCAATTACAGGGATACAATGAGCAGTTCTTC; V gene: TRBV11-3; D gene: NA; J gene: TRBJ2-1; clone size: NA
CDR3 protein: CSVKGQGAGYEQYF; CDR3 DNA: TGCAGCGTTAAAGGACAGGGGGCTGGATACGAGCAGTACTTC; V gene: TRBV29-1; D gene: TRBD1; J gene: TRBJ2-7; clone size: few
CDR3 protein: CAISDSGGEQYF; CDR3 DNA: TGTGCCATCAGTGATTCAGGGGGCGAGCAGTACTTC; V gene: TRBV10-3; D gene: TRBD1; J gene: TRBJ2-7; clone size: NA
CDR3 protein: CASSFGGSNQPQHF; CDR3 DNA: TGTGCCAGCAGCTTCGGGGGGAGCAATCAGCCCCAGCATTTT; V gene: TRBV5-6; D gene: NA; J gene: TRBJ1-5; clone size: NA
CDR3 protein: CASSLQGSREKLFF; CDR3 DNA: TGTGCCAGCAGCTTACAGGGCTCTAGAGAAAAACTGTTTTTT; V gene: TRBV5-4; D gene: NA; J gene: TRBJ1-4; clone size: NA
CDR3 protein: CASSPGPQETQYF; CDR3 DNA: TGTGCTAGCAGCCCCGGACCCCAAGAGACCCAGTACTTC; V gene: TRBV7-7; D gene: NA; J gene: TRBJ2-5; clone size: NA
CDR3 protein: CASSPRGNTQYF; CDR3 DNA: TGTGCCAGCAGCCCCCGGGGGAATACGCAGTATTTT; V gene: TRBV7-8; D gene: NA; J gene: TRBJ2-3; clone size: few